This T cell receptor (beta chain) was captured by sequencing in a study of CD8+CD57+ T cells in acquired aplastic anemia. Study summary: Mean DNA quantity obtained from sorted CD4+ and CD8+ cells was around 3.2 ug.

The authors sequenced patients whose flow cytometry had shown CD8+CD57+ cell expansion. In its sample, this clonotype was seen many times. TCR beta VDJ and CDR3 were profiled, and genomic DNA was the template. From the reads, TCRdb called clonotypes with MiXCR, one entry per CDR3 protein. The sample lists more than 95,000 distinct CDR3 sequences; 30% to 45% were seen once. The V and J ends lost 2 bases and 1 base, in that order; junction bases with no gene match: 2. Germline CDR1 is DFQATT and CDR2 is SNEGSKA (reference sequence). The CDR3 has 14 residues. The chain recombines TRBV20-1 with TRBJ2-3; 8 bases are a match to TRBD2. The TCR sequence derives from a human donor with aplastic anemia. Sequencing was done on a sample of sorted CD4+, CD8+, or CD8+CD57+ T cells (not recorded which) from PBMCs. CDR3 coding DNA: TGCAGTGCTAGAACCGGGGGGGGCACAGATACGCAGTATTTT. This translates into CSARTGGGTDTQYF.